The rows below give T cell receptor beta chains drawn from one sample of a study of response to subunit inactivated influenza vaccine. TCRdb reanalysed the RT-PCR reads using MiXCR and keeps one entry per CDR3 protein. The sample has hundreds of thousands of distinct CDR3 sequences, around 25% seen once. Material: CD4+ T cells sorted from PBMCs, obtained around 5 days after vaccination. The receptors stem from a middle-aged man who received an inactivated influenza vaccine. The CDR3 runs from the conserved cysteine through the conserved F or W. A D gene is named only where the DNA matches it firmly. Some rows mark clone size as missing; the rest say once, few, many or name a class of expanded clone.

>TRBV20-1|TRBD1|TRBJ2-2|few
CSARSWDRGTGELFF
TGCAGTGCTAGAAGCTGGGACAGGGGCACCGGGGAGCTGTTTTTT
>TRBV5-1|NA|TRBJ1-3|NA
CASAEGDSGNTIYF
TGCGCCAGCGCCGAGGGGGATTCTGGAAACACCATATATTTT
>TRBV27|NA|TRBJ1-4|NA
CASSLREATNEKLFF
TGTGCCAGCAGCCTGCGCGAAGCAACTAATGAAAAACTGTTTTTT
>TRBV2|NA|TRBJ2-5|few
CASSGTRSFQETQYF
TGTGCCAGCAGTGGAACGAGGTCCTTCCAAGAGACCCAGTACTTC
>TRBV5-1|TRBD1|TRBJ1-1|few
CASSLGQGASKAFF
TGCGCCAGCAGCTTGGGACAGGGGGCTTCGAAAGCTTTCTTT
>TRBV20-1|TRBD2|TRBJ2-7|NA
CSARDLAGGPYEQYF
TGCAGTGCTAGAGATTTAGCGGGAGGGCCCTACGAGCAGTACTTC
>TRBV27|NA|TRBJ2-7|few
CASSASGLPSEQYF
TGTGCCAGCAGTGCGTCGGGACTCCCCAGCGAGCAGTACTTC
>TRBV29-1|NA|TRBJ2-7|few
CSVEGQGWNEQYF
TGCAGCGTTGAAGGCCAGGGTTGGAACGAGCAGTACTTC
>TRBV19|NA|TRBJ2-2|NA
CASSRSRERTGELFF
TGTGCCAGTAGTAGGAGCAGGGAAAGAACCGGGGAGCTGTTTTTT
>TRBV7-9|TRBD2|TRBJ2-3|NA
CASTNLPGTRNGDTQYF
TGTGCCAGCACCAATCTCCCCGGGACTAGGAACGGAGATACGCAGTATTTT
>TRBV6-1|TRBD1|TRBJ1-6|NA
CASSKGQGYDSPLHF
TGTGCCAGCAGCAAGGGACAGGGGTATGATTCACCCCTCCACTTT
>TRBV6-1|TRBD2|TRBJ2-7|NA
CASSRPGGGEQYF
TGTGCCAGCAGCCGACCCGGCGGGGGCGAGCAGTACTTC
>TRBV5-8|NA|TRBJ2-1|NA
CASIWSRSSYNEQFF
TGTGCCAGTATATGGTCCCGGAGCTCCTACAATGAGCAGTTCTTC
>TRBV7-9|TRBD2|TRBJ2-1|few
CASSRQLGRGNEQFF
TGTGCCAGCAGCCGCCAGCTTGGGAGGGGCAATGAGCAGTTCTTC
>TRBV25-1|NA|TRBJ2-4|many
CASSEYSGTKNIQYF
TGTGCCAGCAGTGAATATTCCGGGACCAAAAACATTCAGTACTTC
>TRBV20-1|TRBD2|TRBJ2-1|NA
CSATGTREGLGQFF
TGCAGTGCTACCGGGACTAGAGAGGGATTAGGGCAGTTCTTC
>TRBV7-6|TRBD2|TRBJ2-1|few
CASSLGLGGGPNEQFF
TGTGCCAGCAGCCTTGGACTAGGAGGAGGGCCCAATGAGCAGTTCTTC
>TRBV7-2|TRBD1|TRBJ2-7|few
CASSLQGADEQYF
TGTGCCAGCAGCTTACAGGGGGCTGACGAGCAGTACTTC
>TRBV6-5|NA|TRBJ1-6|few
CASSYTKGLPDSPLHF
TGTGCCAGCAGTTACACTAAGGGACTCCCGGATTCACCCCTCCACTTT
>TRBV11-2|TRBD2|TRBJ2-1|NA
CASTVTSGSSIGYNEQFF
TGTGCCAGCACCGTGACTAGCGGGAGTAGTATCGGCTACAATGAGCAGTTCTTC
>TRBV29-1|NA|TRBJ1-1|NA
CSVERQTTEAFF
TGCAGCGTTGAAAGGCAGACCACTGAAGCTTTCTTT
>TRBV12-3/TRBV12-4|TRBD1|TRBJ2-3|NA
CASRPGQGGTDTQYF
TGTGCCAGCAGGCCTGGACAGGGGGGCACAGATACGCAGTATTTT
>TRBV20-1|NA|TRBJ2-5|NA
CSARSRQDKETQYF
TGCAGTGCTAGGTCGAGACAGGATAAAGAGACCCAGTACTTC
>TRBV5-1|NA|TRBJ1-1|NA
CASSLYGNREGTEAFF
TGCGCCAGCAGCTTGTATGGGAACAGGGAGGGCACTGAAGCTTTCTTT
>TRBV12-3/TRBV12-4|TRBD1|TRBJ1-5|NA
CASSLEGGSNQPQHF
TGTGCCAGCAGTTTAGAAGGGGGCTCTAATCAGCCCCAGCATTTT
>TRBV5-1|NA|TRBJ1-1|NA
CASRGLSDTEAFF
TGCGCCAGCCGGGGGCTGTCGGACACTGAAGCTTTCTTT
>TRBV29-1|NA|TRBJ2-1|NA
CSVEEPRLGNEQFF
TGCAGCGTTGAAGAGCCGCGGTTGGGCAATGAGCAGTTCTTC
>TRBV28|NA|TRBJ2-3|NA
CASSPPSKVWKGSDTQYF
TGTGCCAGCAGTCCGCCAAGTAAGGTTTGGAAGGGCTCAGATACGCAGTATTTT
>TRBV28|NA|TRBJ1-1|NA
CASSFSIKGTEAFF
TGTGCCAGCAGTTTCTCGATAAAGGGCACTGAAGCTTTCTTT
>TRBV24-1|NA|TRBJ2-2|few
CATSEIRDHALNTGELFF
TGTGCCACCAGTGAGATAAGGGACCATGCCCTAAACACCGGGGAGCTGTTTTTT
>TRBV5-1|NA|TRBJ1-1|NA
CASSLAPGSEAFF
TGCGCCAGCAGCTTGGCCCCGGGGTCTGAAGCTTTCTTT
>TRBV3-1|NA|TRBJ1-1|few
CASRADSHEAFF
TGTGCCAGCAGGGCAGATTCGCATGAAGCTTTCTTT
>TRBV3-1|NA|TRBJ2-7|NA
CASSSVAGKEQYF
TGTGCCAGCAGCTCGGTGGCAGGGAAAGAGCAGTACTTC
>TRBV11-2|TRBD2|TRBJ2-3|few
CASSLRRGGHADTQYF
TGTGCCAGCAGCTTAAGGCGGGGGGGCCACGCAGATACGCAGTATTTT
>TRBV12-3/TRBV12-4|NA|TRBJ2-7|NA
CASSLILHGESYEQYF
TGTGCCAGCAGTTTAATTTTGCACGGGGAATCCTACGAGCAGTACTTC
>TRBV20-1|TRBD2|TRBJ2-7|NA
CSARDQRGVYEQYF
TGCAGTGCTAGAGACCAGCGGGGGGTATACGAGCAGTACTTC
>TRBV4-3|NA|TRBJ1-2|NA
CASSQEGTPNYGYTF
TGCGCCAGCAGCCAAGAAGGGACTCCGAACTATGGCTACACCTTC
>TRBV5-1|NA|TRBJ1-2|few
CASSEGAGYGYTF
TGCGCCAGCAGCGAAGGGGCCGGTTATGGCTACACCTTC
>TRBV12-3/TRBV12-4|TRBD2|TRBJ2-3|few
CAIRTSGTDTQYF
TGTGCCATCCGGACTAGCGGCACAGATACGCAGTATTTT
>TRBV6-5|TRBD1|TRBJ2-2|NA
CASSYSRDRGLNTGELFF
TGTGCCAGCAGTTACTCGAGGGACAGGGGGCTGAACACCGGGGAGCTGTTTTTT
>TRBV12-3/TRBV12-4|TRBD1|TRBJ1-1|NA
CASSLGTGASVSFF
TGTGCCAGCAGTTTAGGGACAGGGGCCTCGGTGTCTTTCTTT
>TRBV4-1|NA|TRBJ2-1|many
CASSQDRGTPLFF
TGCGCCAGCAGCCAAGATCGGGGGACCCCCCTGTTCTTC
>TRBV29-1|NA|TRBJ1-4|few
CSGRLTNEKLFF
TGCAGCGGACGGCTAACTAATGAAAAACTGTTTTTT
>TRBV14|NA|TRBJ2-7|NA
CASSQLNRHLEQYF
TGTGCCAGCAGCCAACTAAACAGACATTTGGAGCAGTACTTC
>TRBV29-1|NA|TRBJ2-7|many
CSVEVEDEQYF
TGCAGCGTTGAAGTTGAGGACGAGCAGTACTTC
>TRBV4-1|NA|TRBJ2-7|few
CASSQTLAAYEQYF
TGCGCCAGCAGCCAAACATTAGCTGCCTACGAGCAGTACTTC